These 4 T cell receptor beta chains were all obtained from the same sample, sequenced in a study of T-cell reconstitution after alpha-beta-depleted transplantation in children. This sample's TCRbeta library carried unique molecular identifier barcodes. Each CDR3 protein gets one entry after TCRdb re-called the PCR reads with MiXCR. The sample has 200,000 to 300,000 distinct CDR3 sequences; about 25% are singletons. The sequenced sample was PBMCs, obtained before TCRalphabeta/CD19-depleted stem cell transplant. The receptors here all came from a girl aged 2 to 9 with Fanconi anemia, due to receive a stem cell transplant.

CDR3: CSVGGPGYEQYF. CDR3 sequence (DNA): TGCAGTGTAGGAGGGCCGGGGTACGAGCAGTACTTC. The chain carries TRBV20-1 and TRBJ2-7, with D possibly TRBD2 on 6 matching bases. CDR3 length: 12 amino acids. Germline V gene lookup returns CDR1 DFQATT and CDR2 SNEGSKA (reference sequence). V was clipped by 7 bases and J by 4 bases, with 14 bases between them.

This clonotype was seen a handful of times. The chain recombines TRBV29-1 with TRBJ1-2; TRBD1 is a possible D gene (6 bases). V gave up 4 bases and J gave up 6 bases, with 12 bases separating them. This CDR3 has 12 amino acids. The germline gives CDR1 SQVTM, CDR2 ANQGSEA. The CDR3 reads CSVVGPGDGYTF. CDR3 nucleotides: TGCAGCGTTGTAGGGCCAGGGGATGGCTACACCTTC.

The V and J genes are TRBV21-1 and TRBJ2-7. TRBV21-1 is a recognized pseudogene. CDR3 length: 21 residues. The CDR3 DNA reads as TGTGCCAGCAGCATCAAGGTTAACAAGACCCGATGCCAGAGATTCTCCTACGAGCAGTACTTC. The encoded protein is CASSIKVNKTRCQRFSYEQYF.

The sample holds a few counts of this clonotype. V usage is TRBV20-1 and J usage is TRBJ2-5, with D possibly being TRBD1 or TRBD2 (6 bases each). The CDR3 has 14 residues. With 3 bases removed from V and 5 bases from J, the gap between germline ends came to 16 bases. Germline-derived CDR1 and CDR2 are DFQATT and SNEGSKA (reference sequence). The CDR3 here is CSASYLQGRETQYF. The DNA of the CDR3 is TGCAGTGCTAGTTACCTGCAGGGGAGGGAGACCCAGTACTTC.